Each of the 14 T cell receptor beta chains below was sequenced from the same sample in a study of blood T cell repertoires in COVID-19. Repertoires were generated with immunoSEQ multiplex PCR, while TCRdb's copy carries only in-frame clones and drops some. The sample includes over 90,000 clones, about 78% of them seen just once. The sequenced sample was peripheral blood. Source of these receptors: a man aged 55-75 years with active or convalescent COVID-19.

This chain's CDR3 is CASSRLASDRNEQFF. The DNA of the CDR3 is TGTGCCAGCAGCCGACTAGCCTCCGACCGTAATGAGCAGTTCTTC. J is TRBJ2-1 and V is TRBV7-6, with 7 nucleotides matching TRBD2. Losses at the gene ends were 5 bases for V and 7 bases for J; bases not matched to a gene: 11. The germline CDR1 and CDR2 sequences are SGHVS and FNYEAQ. The CDR3 extends over 15 amino acids.

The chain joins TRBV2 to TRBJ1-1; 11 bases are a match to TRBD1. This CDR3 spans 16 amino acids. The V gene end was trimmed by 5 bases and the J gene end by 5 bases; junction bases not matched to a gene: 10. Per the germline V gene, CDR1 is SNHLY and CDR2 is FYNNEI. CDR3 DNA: TGTGCCAGCAGTCGTTTAGGACAGGGGGCGTCTACTGAAGCTTTCTTT. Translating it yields CASSRLGQGASTEAFF.

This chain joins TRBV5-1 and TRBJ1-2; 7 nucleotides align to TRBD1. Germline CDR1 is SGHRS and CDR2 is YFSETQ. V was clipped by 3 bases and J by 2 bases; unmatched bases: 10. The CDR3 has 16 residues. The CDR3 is CASSSGQLLGNYGYTF. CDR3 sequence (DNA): TGCGCCAGCAGCTCGGGACAGCTTCTGGGGAACTATGGCTACACCTTC.

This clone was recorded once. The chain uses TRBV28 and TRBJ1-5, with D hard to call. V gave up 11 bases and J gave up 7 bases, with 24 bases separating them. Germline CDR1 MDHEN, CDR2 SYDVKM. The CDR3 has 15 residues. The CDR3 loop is CASEVREQGRQPQHF. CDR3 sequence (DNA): TGTGCCTCCGAGGTGAGGGAACAAGGGAGGCAGCCCCAGCATTTT.

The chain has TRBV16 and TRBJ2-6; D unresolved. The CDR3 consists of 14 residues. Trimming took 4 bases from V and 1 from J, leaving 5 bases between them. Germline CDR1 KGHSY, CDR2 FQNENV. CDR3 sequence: CASSPTSGANVLTF. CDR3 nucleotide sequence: TGTGCCAGCAGCCCGACATCTGGGGCCAACGTCCTGACTTTC.

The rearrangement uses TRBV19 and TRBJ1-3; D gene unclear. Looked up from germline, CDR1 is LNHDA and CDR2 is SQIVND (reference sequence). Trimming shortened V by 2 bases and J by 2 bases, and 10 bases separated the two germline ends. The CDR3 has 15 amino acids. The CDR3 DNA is TGTGCCAGTAGTATATCAGCGACCGCTGGAAACACCATATATTTT. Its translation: CASSISATAGNTIYF.

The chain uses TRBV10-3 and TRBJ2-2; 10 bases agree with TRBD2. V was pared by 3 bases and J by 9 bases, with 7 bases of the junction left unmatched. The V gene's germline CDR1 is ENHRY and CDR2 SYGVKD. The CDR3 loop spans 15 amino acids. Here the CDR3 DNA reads TGTGCCATCAGTGAAGAAGCGGGGGGGTACCGGGAGCTGTTTTTT. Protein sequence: CAISEEAGGYRELFF.

CDR3 bases: TGTGCCAGCAGCTCAACGGGACTAGCGGGGTACGAGCAGTACGTC. This translates into CASSSTGLAGYEQYV. The chain is built from TRBV7-8 and TRBJ2-7; 13 nucleotides match TRBD2. The CDR3 runs 15 residues. CDR1 is SGHVS, CDR2 FQNEAQ, per germline. Germline trimming cut 4 bases from V and 4 bases from J; bases unmatched to any gene: 4.

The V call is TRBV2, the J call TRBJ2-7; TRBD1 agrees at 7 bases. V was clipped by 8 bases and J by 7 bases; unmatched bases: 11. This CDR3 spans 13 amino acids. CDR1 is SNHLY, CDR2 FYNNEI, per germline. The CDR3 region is CASAYRGPEEQYF. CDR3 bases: TGTGCCAGCGCTTACAGGGGACCCGAGGAGCAGTACTTC.

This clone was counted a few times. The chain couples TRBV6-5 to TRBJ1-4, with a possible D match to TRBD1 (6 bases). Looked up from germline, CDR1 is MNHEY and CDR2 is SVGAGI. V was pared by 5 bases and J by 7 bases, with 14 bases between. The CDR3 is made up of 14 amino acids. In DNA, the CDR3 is TGTGCCAGCAGTCCCACAGGGACGAGTGAAAAACTGTTTTTT. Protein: CASSPTGTSEKLFF.

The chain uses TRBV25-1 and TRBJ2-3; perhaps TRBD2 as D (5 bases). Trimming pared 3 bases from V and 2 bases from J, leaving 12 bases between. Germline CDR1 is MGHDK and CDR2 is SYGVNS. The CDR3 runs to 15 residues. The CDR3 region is CASSDRGTPTDTQYF. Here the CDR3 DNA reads TGTGCCAGCAGTGACCGGGGAACCCCCACAGATACGCAGTATTTT.

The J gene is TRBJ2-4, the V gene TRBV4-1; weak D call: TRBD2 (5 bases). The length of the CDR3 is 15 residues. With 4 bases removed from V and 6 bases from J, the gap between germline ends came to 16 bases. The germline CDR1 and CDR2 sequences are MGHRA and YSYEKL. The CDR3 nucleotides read TGCGCCAGCAGCCGGGAGCCCCTTCCCTTAAACATTCAGTACTTC. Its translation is CASSREPLPLNIQYF.

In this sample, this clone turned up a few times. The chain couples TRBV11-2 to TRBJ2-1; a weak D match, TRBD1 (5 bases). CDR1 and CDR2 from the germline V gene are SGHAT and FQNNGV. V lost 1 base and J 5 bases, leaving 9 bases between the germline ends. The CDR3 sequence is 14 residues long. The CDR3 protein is CASSLAGANNEQFF. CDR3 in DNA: TGTGCCAGCAGCTTAGCTGGGGCCAACAATGAGCAGTTCTTC.

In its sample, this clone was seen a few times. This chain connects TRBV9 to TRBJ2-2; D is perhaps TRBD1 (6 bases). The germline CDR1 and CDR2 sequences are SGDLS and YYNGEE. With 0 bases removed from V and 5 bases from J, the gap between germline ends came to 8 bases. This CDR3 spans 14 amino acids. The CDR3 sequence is CASSVGQGTGELFF. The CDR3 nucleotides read TGTGCCAGCAGCGTAGGGCAGGGGACCGGGGAGCTGTTTTTT.